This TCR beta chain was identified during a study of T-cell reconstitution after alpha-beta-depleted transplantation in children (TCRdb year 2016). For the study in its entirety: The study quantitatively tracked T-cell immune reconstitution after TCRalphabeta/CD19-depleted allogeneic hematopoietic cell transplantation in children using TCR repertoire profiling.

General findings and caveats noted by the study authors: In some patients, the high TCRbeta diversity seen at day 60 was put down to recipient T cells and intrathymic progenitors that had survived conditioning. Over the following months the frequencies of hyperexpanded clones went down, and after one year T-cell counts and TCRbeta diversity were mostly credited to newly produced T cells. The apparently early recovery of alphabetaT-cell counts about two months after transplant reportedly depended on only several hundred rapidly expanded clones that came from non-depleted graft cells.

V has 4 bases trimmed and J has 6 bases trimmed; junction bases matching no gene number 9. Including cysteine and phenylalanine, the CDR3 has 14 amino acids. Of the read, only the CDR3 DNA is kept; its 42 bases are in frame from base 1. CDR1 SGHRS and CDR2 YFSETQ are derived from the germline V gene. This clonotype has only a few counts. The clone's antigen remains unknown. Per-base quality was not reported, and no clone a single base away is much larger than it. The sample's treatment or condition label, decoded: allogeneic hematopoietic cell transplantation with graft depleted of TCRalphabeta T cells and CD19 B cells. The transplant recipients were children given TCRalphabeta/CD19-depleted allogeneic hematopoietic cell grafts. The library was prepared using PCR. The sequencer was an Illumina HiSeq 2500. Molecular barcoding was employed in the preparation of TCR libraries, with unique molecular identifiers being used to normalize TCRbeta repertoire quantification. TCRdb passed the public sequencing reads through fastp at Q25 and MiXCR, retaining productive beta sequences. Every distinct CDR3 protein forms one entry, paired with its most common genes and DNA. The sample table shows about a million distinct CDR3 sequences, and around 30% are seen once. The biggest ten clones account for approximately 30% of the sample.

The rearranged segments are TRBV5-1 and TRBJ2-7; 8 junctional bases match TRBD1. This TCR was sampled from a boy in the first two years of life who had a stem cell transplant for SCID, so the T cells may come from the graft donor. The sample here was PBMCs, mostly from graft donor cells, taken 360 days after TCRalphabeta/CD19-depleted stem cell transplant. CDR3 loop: CASSRTGRLTEQYF. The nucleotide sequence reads TGCGCCAGCAGCCGGACAGGGCGATTGACCGAGCAGTACTTC.